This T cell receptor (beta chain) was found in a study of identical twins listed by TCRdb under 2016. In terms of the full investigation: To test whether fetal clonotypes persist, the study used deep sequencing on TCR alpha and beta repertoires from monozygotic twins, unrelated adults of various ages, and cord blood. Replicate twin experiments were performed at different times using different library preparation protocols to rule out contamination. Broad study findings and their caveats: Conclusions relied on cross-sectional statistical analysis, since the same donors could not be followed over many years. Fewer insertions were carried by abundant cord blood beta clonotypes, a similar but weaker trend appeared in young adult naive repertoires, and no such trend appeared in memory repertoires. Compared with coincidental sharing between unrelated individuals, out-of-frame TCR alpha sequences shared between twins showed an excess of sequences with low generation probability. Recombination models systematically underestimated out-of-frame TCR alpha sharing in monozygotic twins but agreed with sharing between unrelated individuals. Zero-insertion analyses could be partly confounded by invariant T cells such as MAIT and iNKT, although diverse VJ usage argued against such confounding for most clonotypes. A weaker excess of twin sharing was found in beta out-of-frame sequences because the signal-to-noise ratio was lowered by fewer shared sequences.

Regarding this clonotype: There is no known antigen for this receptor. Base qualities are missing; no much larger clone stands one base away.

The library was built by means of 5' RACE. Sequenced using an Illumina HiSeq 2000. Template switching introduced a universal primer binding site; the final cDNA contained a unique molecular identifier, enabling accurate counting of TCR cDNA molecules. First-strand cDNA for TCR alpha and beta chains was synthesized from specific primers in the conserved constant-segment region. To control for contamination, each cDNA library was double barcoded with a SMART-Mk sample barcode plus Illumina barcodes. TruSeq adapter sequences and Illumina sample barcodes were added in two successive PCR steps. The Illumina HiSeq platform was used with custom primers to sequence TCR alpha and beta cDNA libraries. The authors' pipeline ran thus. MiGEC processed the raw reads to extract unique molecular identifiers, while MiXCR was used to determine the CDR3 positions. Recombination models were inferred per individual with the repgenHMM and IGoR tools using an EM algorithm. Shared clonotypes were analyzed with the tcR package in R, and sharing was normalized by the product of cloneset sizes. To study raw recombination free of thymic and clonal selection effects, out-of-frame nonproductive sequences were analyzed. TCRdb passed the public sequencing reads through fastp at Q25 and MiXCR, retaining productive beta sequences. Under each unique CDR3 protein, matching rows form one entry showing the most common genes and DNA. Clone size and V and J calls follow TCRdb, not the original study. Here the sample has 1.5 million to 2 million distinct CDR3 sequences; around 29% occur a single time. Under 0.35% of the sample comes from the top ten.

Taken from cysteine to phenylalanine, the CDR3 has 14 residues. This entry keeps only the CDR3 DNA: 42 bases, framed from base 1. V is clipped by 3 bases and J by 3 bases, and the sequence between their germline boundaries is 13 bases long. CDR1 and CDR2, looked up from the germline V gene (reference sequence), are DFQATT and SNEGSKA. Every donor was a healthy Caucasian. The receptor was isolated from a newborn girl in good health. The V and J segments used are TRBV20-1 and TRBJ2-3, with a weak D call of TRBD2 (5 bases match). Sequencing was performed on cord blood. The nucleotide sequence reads TGCAGTGCTAGGGGAGACGGGCGTACAGATACGCAGTATTTT. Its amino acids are CSARGDGRTDTQYF.